This TCR beta chain was recovered during a study of CD8 T cells in Susac syndrome. With random hexamers, roughly 0.45 to 1 ug RNA was reverse transcribed. TCRdb redid the calling of the immunoSEQ multiplex PCR reads with MiXCR, one entry per CDR3 protein. Counted here are about 22,000 distinct CDR3 sequences, around 92% occurring once; the ten biggest clones make up less than 0.35%. TCR beta sequencing was performed on blood CD8+ and CD4+ T cells. Looked up from germline, CDR1 is DFQATT and CDR2 is SNEGSKA (reference sequence). Trimming took 5 bases from V and 7 from J, leaving 15 bases between them. CDR3 length: 13 amino acids.

This clonotype was obtained from a human donor in good health. The rearrangement uses TRBV20-1 and TRBJ2-1, with a possible D match to TRBD2 (5 bases). Sequencing input: CD8+ T cells from PBMCs. CDR3 region: CSAVVGEVNEQFF. The CDR3 DNA reads TGCAGTGCTGTGGTCGGGGAAGTAAATGAGCAGTTCTTC.